Listed here are 30 T cell receptor beta chains from one sample, sequenced in a study of OX40 agonist ivuxolimab in advanced cancers. Sequencing used immunoSEQ multiplex PCR; TCRdb keeps in-frame clones, though not all of them. The repertoire includes about 40,000 clones, around 89% of them detected once, and roughly 0.55% sits in the top ten. This sample comprised CD4+ or CD8+ T cells sorted from blood, obtained in a trial of the OX40 agonist ivuxolimab. The receptors here all came from an adult with an advanced solid tumor such as melanoma, head and neck, liver or kidney cancer.

The chain has TRBV7-9 and TRBJ2-7, with D unresolved. The CDR3 has 14 residues. Trimming left V 1 base short and J 5 bases short, with 12 bases between. Germline assignment: CDR1 SEHNR and CDR2 FQNEAQ (reference sequence). The CDR3 region is CASSLEDVINEQYF. The CDR3 DNA is TGTGCCAGCAGCTTAGAGGACGTAATTAACGAGCAGTACTTC.

This clone is a singleton in its sample. The chain carries TRBV18 and TRBJ2-1, with TRBD2 identical over 9 bases. The CDR3 length is 16 residues. The trim removed 3 bases at V and 2 bases at J, leaving 5 bases unmatched. Germline CDR1 and CDR2: KGHSH and LQKENI. The CDR3 DNA reads TGTGCCAGCTCACCCATAGCGGGGGTAACCTACAATGAGCAGTTCTTC. The encoded protein is CASSPIAGVTYNEQFF.

The CDR3 DNA sequence: TGTGCCAGCAGCTTAACCCTAGACGGACGGGGTTGGGATGGCTACACCTTC. Residues: CASSLTLDGRGWDGYTF. The chain has TRBV11-2 and TRBJ1-2; D ambiguous. CDR1 is SGHAT, CDR2 FQNNGV, per germline. Trimming took off 2 bases at V and 6 bases at J, with 22 bases between the two ends. The CDR3 sequence is 17 residues long.

The CDR3 bases are TGCGCCAGCAGCGGACAGGGGGGCACCGGGGAGCTGTTTTTT. It translates to CASSGQGGTGELFF. V usage is TRBV5-1 and J usage is TRBJ2-2; 10 bases match TRBD1. This CDR3 has 14 amino acids. Germline-derived CDR1 and CDR2 are SGHRS and YFSETQ. V lost 4 bases and J lost 4; bases outside the gene matches: 1.

V and J are TRBV5-1 and TRBJ2-1; 7 positions match TRBD2. The germline V gene encodes CDR1 SGHRS and CDR2 YFSETQ. The CDR3 loop spans 16 amino acids. After removal of 4 bases from V and 6 bases from J, the junction contained 13 bases not matched to a gene. The CDR3 spells CASSPGLVGGTNEQFF. CDR3 DNA: TGCGCCAGCAGCCCAGGACTAGTGGGGGGGACCAATGAGCAGTTCTTC. Full variable domain (outside the CDR3, taken from reference TRBV5-1 and TRBJ2-1): KAGVTQTPRYLIKTRGQQVTLSCSPISGHRSVSWYQQTPGQGLQFLFEYFSETQRNKGNFPGRFSGRQFSNSRSEMNVSTLELGDSALYLCASSPGLVGGTNEQFFGPGTRLTVL.

This clone was seen just once. V is TRBV5-1 and J is TRBJ1-3; D perhaps matches TRBD1 (5 bases). Germline V gives CDR1 SGHRS, CDR2 YFSETQ. The CDR3 contains 15 residues. V was clipped by 0 bases and J by 3 bases, with 10 bases between them. The CDR3 loop reads CASSLDWGSGNTIYF. The DNA for the CDR3 is TGCGCCAGCAGCTTGGATTGGGGGAGTGGAAACACCATATATTTT.

V is TRBV5-1 and J is TRBJ1-1; the match to TRBD1 covers 7 bases. Germline-derived CDR1 and CDR2 are SGHRS and YFSETQ. The CDR3 sequence is 15 residues long. Losses at the gene ends were 2 bases for V and 1 base for J; bases not matched to a gene: 5. DNA of the CDR3: TGCGCCAGCAGCTTTCCGACAGGGACGAACACTGAAGCTTTCTTT. Translating it yields CASSFPTGTNTEAFF. Full variable domain (rest looked up from reference TRBV5-1 and TRBJ1-1): KAGVTQTPRYLIKTRGQQVTLSCSPISGHRSVSWYQQTPGQGLQFLFEYFSETQRNKGNFPGRFSGRQFSNSRSEMNVSTLELGDSALYLCASSFPTGTNTEAFFGQGTRLTVV.

The V and J genes are TRBV18 and TRBJ2-1; tentative D call: TRBD1 (6 bases). Trimming stripped 0 bases from V and 8 bases from J, with 14 bases between. CDR1 and CDR2 from the germline V gene are KGHSH and LQKENI. This CDR3 region has 15 residues. In DNA, the CDR3 is TGTGCCAGCTCACCACCCAGTGGGCCAGGGGATGAGCAGTTCTTC. Its protein product is CASSPPSGPGDEQFF. The whole variable domain, remainder taken from reference TRBV18 and TRBJ2-1, is NAGVMQNPRHLVRRRGQEARLRCSPMKGHSHVYWYRQLPEEGLKFMVYLQKENIIDESGMPKERFSAEFPKEGPSILRIQQVVRGDSAAYFCASSPPSGPGDEQFFGPGTRLTVL.

About this clone itself: This CDR3 fails to terminate in the conserved phenylalanine or tryptophan, so it likely reflects a read error. The rearrangement links TRBV27 to TRBJ1-6; TRBD1 aligns across 7 bases. The ends lost 4 bases at V and 7 bases at J; junction bases unmatched: 7. From germline, CDR1 is MNHEY and CDR2 SMNVEV (reference sequence). CDR3 length equals 15 residues. CDR3 sequence (DNA): TGTGCCAGCAGTTGGGGGGGACAGCGAAATTCACCCCTCCACCTT. Its translation is CASSWGGQRNSPLHL.

The V call is TRBV27, the J call TRBJ1-4; 10 positions agree with TRBD1. CDR1 MNHEY and CDR2 SMNVEV come from the germline V gene (reference sequence). V trimming: 3 bases; J trimming: 17 bases; junction bases outside the gene matches: 9. CDR3 length equals 13 residues. This CDR3 is CASSFPGTGVLFF. The CDR3, as DNA: TGTGCCAGCAGTTTCCCCGGGACAGGGGTGCTTTTTTTT.

This clone was detected only a few times. The rearrangement joins TRBV9 to TRBJ1-5, with TRBD1 matching 7 bases. The ends lost 4 bases at V and 6 bases at J; junction bases unmatched: 7. This CDR3 has 14 amino acids. CDR1 and CDR2 from the germline V gene are SGDLS and YYNGEE. CDR3 region: CASSPRGSGQPQHF. CDR3 nucleotide sequence: TGTGCCAGCAGCCCCAGGGGGTCAGGTCAGCCCCAGCATTTT.

V usage is TRBV5-6 and J usage is TRBJ1-1; D gene ambiguous. The V and J ends lost 4 bases and 11 bases respectively, with 27 bases between them. CDR3 size: 16 residues. Germline loops: CDR1 SGHDT, CDR2 YYEEEE. CDR3 nucleotide sequence: TGTGCCAGCAGCGTTTTCCTTAATACCCCCGTGAATCCGGCTTTCTTT. Translation gives CASSVFLNTPVNPAFF.

The chain recombines TRBV18 with TRBJ2-7; 9 bases agree with TRBD1. The length of the CDR3 is 15 residues. V shed 0 bases, J shed 3 bases, and the junction held 3 bases outside the gene matches. Germline-derived CDR1 and CDR2 are KGHSH and LQKENI. The CDR3 spells CASSPPNRGRYEQYF. In DNA form, the CDR3 reads TGTGCCAGCTCACCACCTAACAGGGGGCGCTACGAGCAGTACTTC.

The chain uses TRBV2 and TRBJ2-3; D gene ambiguous. Trimming removed 5 bases at V and 9 bases at J, with 18 bases between. The CDR3 has 14 residues. Germline CDR1 and CDR2: SNHLY and FYNNEI. DNA for the CDR3: TGTGCCAGCAGTCGACTGGATTCCGGTGTGACGCAGTATTTT. Translated: CASSRLDSGVTQYF.

CDR3 sequence: CASSPALRGDYGYTF. For the CDR3, the DNA is TGTGCCAGCAGTCCTGCCTTGAGAGGGGATTATGGCTACACCTTC. The V call is TRBV6-6, the J call TRBJ1-2; TRBD1 is a possible D gene (5 bases). The CDR3 has 15 amino acids. V lost 5 bases, J lost 5 bases, and 18 bases lay in between. Germline-derived CDR1 and CDR2 are MNHNY and SVGAGI (reference sequence).

The chain combines TRBV23-1 with TRBJ2-1, with D unresolved. TRBV23-1 is designated an ORF whose function remains uncertain. CDR3 length: 13 residues. The V gene lost 2 bases and the J gene lost 11 bases, with 13 bases spanning the gap. The CDR3, as DNA: TGCGCCAGCAGTCAAGAACCACACCTACAGCAGTTCTTC. Encoded protein: CASSQEPHLQQFF.

This chain links TRBV23-1 with TRBJ1-4; a possible D gene is TRBD1 (5 bases). TRBV23-1 is filed as an ORF, its function uncertain. This CDR3 region has 15 residues. V lost 2 bases, J lost 6 bases, and 13 bases lay in between. The CDR3 here is CASSQDGAQHEKLFF. Here the CDR3 DNA reads TGCGCCAGCAGTCAAGATGGGGCTCAGCATGAAAAACTGTTTTTT.

The chain joins TRBV19 to TRBJ1-1; D gene uncertain. Germline-derived CDR1 and CDR2 are LNHDA and SQIVND (reference sequence). V lost 3 bases and J 4 bases, leaving 18 bases between the germline ends. This CDR3 comprises 16 residues. For the CDR3, the DNA is TGTGCCAGTAGTATCGATGGACGGGTAAAGGTCACTGAAGCTTTCTTT. Residues: CASSIDGRVKVTEAFF.

The chain links TRBV6-1 to TRBJ1-2; 7 positions match TRBD1. V shed 7 bases, J shed 4 bases, and the junction held 6 bases outside the gene matches. Germline assignment: CDR1 MNHNS and CDR2 SASEGT. This CDR3 spans 13 amino acids. As DNA, the CDR3 is TGTGCCAGCATTTCGACAGGGATCTATGGCTACACCTTC. It encodes CASISTGIYGYTF.

This chain uses TRBV7-8 with TRBJ2-3, with D possibly matching TRBD2 (6 bases). CDR1 is SGHVS and CDR2 is FQNEAQ in the germline V gene. V was trimmed by 5 bases and J by 3 bases, leaving 18 bases between them. CDR3 length equals 16 residues. The CDR3 reads CASSQAVGGGTDTQYF. Written as DNA, the CDR3 is TGTGCCAGCAGCCAAGCGGTCGGTGGGGGGACAGATACGCAGTATTTT. Supplemented by reference TRBV7-8 and TRBJ2-3, the full variable domain reads GAGVSQSPRYKVAKRGQDVALRCDPISGHVSLFWYQQALGQGPEFLTYFQNEAQLDKSGLPSDRFFAERPEGSVSTLKIQRTQQEDSAVYLCASSQAVGGGTDTQYFGPGTRLTVL.

The V gene is TRBV5-6, the J gene TRBJ2-5; D uncertain. Trimming took off 4 bases at V and 0 bases at J, with 7 bases between the two ends. Germline CDR1 reads SGHDT; CDR2 reads YYEEEE. The CDR3 is 13 residues long. CDR3 bases: TGTGCCAGCAGCGCGAGGAACCAAGAGACCCAGTACTTC. This gives the protein CASSARNQETQYF. Combining the CDR3 with reference TRBV5-6 and TRBJ2-5 gives the whole variable domain DAGVTQSPTHLIKTRGQQVTLRCSPKSGHDTVSWYQQALGQGPQFIFQYYEEEERQRGNFPDRFSGHQFPNYSSELNVNALLLGDSALYLCASSARNQETQYFGPGTRLLVL.

The chain links TRBV19 to TRBJ1-5; 8 nucleotides match TRBD1. Germline V gene data show CDR1 as LNHDA and CDR2 as SQIVND (reference sequence). The junction had 7 bases not matched to a gene; V was cut back by 5 bases and J by 4 bases. This CDR3 spans 15 amino acids. DNA for the CDR3: TGTGCCAGTAGTCCCGGACAGGGAGGGAATCAGCCCCAGCATTTT. It is translated as CASSPGQGGNQPQHF.

V usage is TRBV6-4 and J usage is TRBJ2-2, with a possible D match to TRBD1 (5 bases). CDR1 and CDR2 from the germline V gene are MRHNA and SNTAGT. The CDR3 sequence is 13 residues long. Trimming shortened V by 11 bases and J by 4 bases, and 14 bases separated the two germline ends. The chain's CDR3 is CAAYDSFTGELFF. CDR3 nucleotides: TGTGCCGCATACGACAGCTTCACCGGGGAGCTGTTTTTT.

The chain has TRBV7-2 and TRBJ1-3; maybe TRBD1 (5 bases). The CDR3 loop spans 16 amino acids. V dropped 5 bases and J dropped 4 bases, with 18 bases sitting between them. In germline, CDR1 is SGHTA, CDR2 FQGNSA. The CDR3 sequence: CASSLGPLSSGNTIYF. The CDR3 DNA reads as TGTGCCAGCAGCCTGGGACCCCTCAGCTCCGGAAACACCATATATTTT. The variable domain in full, with the rest retrieved from reference TRBV7-2 and TRBJ1-3, is GAGVSQSPSNKVTEKGKDVELRCDPISGHTALYWYRQSLGQGLEFLIYFQGNSAPDKSGLPSDRFSAERTGGSVSTLTIQRTQQEDSAVYLCASSLGPLSSGNTIYFGEGSWLTVV.

The chain couples TRBV2 to TRBJ1-1; 7 bases line up with TRBD1. From germline, CDR1 is SNHLY and CDR2 FYNNEI. Losses at the gene ends were 5 bases for V and 7 bases for J; bases not matched to a gene: 7. The CDR3 spans 13 residues. In DNA form, the CDR3 reads TGTGCCAGCAGTCAGGGACAGTTACTTGAAGCTTTCTTT. Translation gives CASSQGQLLEAFF.

V gene TRBV5-1 combines with J gene TRBJ1-4; no clear D. This CDR3 comprises 15 residues. Germline loops: CDR1 SGHRS, CDR2 YFSETQ. V was pared by 1 base and J by 7 bases, with 14 bases between. The CDR3 spells CASSLNAPLAEKLFF. The CDR3 DNA is TGCGCCAGCAGCTTGAACGCGCCCTTGGCTGAAAAACTGTTTTTT.

The chain carries TRBV28 and TRBJ1-4; TRBD1 aligns across 7 bases. CDR3 length equals 16 residues. Germline-derived CDR1 and CDR2 are MDHEN and SYDVKM. V dropped 5 bases and J dropped 10; count of bases not matched to a gene: 16. The CDR3 DNA is TGTGCCAGCAGTGCCCCCGGGCCAGGGGGAATGGTAAAACTGTTTTTT. It translates to CASSAPGPGGMVKLFF.

The V call is TRBV2, the J call TRBJ2-5; TRBD1 aligns across 12 bases. V shed 8 bases, J shed 4 bases, and the junction held 5 bases outside the gene matches. The CDR3 is 14 residues long. In germline, CDR1 is SNHLY, CDR2 FYNNEI. CDR3 sequence reads: CASSGTGGLETQYF. CDR3 DNA: TGTGCCAGCTCCGGGACAGGGGGCTTAGAGACCCAGTACTTC.

This clone has a handful of counts. The chain recombines TRBV7-9 with TRBJ1-2; TRBD1 aligns across 8 bases. This CDR3 spans 14 amino acids. Germline CDR1 is SEHNR and CDR2 is FQNEAQ (reference sequence). V lost 5 bases to trimming and J lost 7 bases; unmatched junction nucleotides: 9. DNA for the CDR3: TGTGCCAGCAGCCCTTTTCAGGGGGCGGCTGGCTACACCTTC. Translation: CASSPFQGAAGYTF.

V is TRBV7-6 and J is TRBJ2-3; 8 bases agree with TRBD2. Germline lookup yields CDR1 SGHVS and CDR2 FNYEAQ. The CDR3 runs 16 residues. The V and J ends lost 6 bases and 0 bases, in that order; junction bases with no gene match: 8. CDR3 sequence reads: CASSLDASGSTDTQYF. The CDR3 coding sequence is TGTGCCAGCAGTCTAGACGCTAGCGGGAGCACAGATACGCAGTATTTT.